This entry concerns a single T cell receptor (beta chain). The V and J ends lost 8 bases and 8 bases respectively, with 18 bases between them. The germline V gene encodes CDR1 LNHNV and CDR2 YYDKDF (reference sequence). This CDR3 has 13 residues. This sample was taken from a study of blood T cell repertoires in COVID-19. For the study at large: Both acute and convalescent COVID-19 samples were obtained from the United States, Italy and Spain. T cells, B-cell-depleted T cells, or PBMCs provided the cDNA or gDNA that served as material.

Generated by immunoSEQ multiplex PCR, the TCRdb table keeps only in-frame clones and is missing some. Of 200,000 to 250,000 clones detected, 65% to 85% appear once; the ten largest clones hold 3% to 4%. The participants were between about 18 and 90 years old and came from some 25 US areas. Cohorts were based on clinical histories the participants reported. The sample consisted of PBMCs or T cells enriched from blood (not recorded which). This TCR was sampled from a woman aged 55-70 years who had recovered from COVID-19. The chain links TRBV15 to TRBJ1-1; D is perhaps TRBD1 (6 bases). The CDR3 sequence: CATERDTGREAFF. The CDR3 nucleotides are TGTGCCACCGAAAGGGACACCGGTAGAGAAGCTTTCTTT.